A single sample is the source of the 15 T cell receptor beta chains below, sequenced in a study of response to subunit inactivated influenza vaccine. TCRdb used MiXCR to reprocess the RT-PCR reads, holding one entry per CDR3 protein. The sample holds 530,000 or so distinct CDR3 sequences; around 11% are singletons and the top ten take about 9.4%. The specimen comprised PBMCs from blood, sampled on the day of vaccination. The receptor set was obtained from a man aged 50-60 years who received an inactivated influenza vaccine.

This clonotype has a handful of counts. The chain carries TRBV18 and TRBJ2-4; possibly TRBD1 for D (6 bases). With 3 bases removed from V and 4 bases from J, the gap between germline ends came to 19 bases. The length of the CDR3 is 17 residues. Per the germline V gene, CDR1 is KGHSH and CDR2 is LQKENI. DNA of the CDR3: TGTGCCAGCTCACCGCTACCACGACAGGCCGAAAAAAACATTCAGTACTTC. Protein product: CASSPLPRQAEKNIQYF.

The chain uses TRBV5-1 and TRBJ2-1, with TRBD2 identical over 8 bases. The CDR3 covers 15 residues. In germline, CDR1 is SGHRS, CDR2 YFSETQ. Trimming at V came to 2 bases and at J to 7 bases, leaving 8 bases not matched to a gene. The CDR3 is CASSFGAGAKNEQFF. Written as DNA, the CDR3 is TGCGCCAGCAGCTTCGGAGCGGGGGCGAAAAATGAGCAGTTCTTC.

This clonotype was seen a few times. CDR3 sequence (DNA): TGTGCCAGCAGTCACGGACAGGGGTGGGAAAAACTGTTTTTT. Protein: CASSHGQGWEKLFF. The rearrangement uses TRBV6-5 and TRBJ1-4, with 9 positions matching TRBD1. The V and J ends lost 5 bases and 8 bases, in that order; junction bases with no gene match: 6. The CDR3 consists of 14 residues. Germline V lookup: CDR1 MNHEY, CDR2 SVGAGI.

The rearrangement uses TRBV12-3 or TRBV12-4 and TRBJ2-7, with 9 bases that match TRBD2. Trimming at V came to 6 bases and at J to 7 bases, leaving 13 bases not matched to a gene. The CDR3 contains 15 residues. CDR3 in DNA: TGTGCCAGCAGCCTCCCCGGGCGGGGGGGCCGAGAGCAGTACTTC. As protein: CASSLPGRGGREQYF.

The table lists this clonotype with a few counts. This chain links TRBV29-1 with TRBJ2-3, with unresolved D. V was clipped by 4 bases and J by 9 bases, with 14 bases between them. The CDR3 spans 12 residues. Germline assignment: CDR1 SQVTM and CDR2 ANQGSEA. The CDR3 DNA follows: TGCAGCGTTGGCTTGCAGGACGGCACGCAGTATTTT. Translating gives CSVGLQDGTQYF.

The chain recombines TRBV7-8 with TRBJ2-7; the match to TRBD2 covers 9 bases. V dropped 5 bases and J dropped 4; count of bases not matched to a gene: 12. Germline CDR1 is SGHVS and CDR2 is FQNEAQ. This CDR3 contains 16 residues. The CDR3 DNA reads TGTGCCAGCAGCCCCACCACTAGCGGGTTGCAGTACGAGCAGTACTTC. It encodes CASSPTTSGLQYEQYF.

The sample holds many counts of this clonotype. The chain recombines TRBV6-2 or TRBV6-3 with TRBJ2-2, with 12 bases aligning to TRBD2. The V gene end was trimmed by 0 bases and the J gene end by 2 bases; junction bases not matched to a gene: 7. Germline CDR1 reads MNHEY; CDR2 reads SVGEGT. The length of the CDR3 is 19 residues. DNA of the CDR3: TGTGCCAGCAGTTACTCGAGACTAGCGGGAGTGTTTAACACCGGGGAGCTGTTTTTT. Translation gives CASSYSRLAGVFNTGELFF.

DNA for the CDR3: TGTGCCATCAGTGACGGACAGGGGAATGAAAAACTGTTTTTT. It translates to CAISDGQGNEKLFF. This sequence joins TRBV10-3 and TRBJ1-4, with 9 positions matching TRBD1. Germline V gene lookup returns CDR1 ENHRY and CDR2 SYGVKD. V gave up 3 bases and J gave up 5 bases; unmatched junction bases: 1. The CDR3 length is 14 residues.

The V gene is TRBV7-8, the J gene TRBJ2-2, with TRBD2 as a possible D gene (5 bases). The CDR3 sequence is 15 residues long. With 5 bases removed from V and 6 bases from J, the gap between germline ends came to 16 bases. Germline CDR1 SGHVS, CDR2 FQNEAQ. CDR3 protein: CASSPRAGRPGELFF. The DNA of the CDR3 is TGTGCCAGCAGCCCGCGCGCGGGTAGGCCCGGGGAGCTGTTTTTT.

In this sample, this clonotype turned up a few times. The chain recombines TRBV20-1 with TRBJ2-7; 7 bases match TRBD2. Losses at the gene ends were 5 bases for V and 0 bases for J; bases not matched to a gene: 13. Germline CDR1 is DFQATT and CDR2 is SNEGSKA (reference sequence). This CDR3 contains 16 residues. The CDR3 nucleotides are TGCAGTGCTCATCGGGTAGCGGGCAGTAGCTCCTACGAGCAGTACTTC. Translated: CSAHRVAGSSSYEQYF.

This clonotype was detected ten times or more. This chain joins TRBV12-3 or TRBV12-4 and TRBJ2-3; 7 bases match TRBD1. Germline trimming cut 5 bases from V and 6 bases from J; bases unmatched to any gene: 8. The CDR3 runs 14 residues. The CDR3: CASSPGQLTDTQYF. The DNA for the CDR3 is TGTGCCAGCAGTCCGGGACAGTTAACCGATACGCAGTATTTT.

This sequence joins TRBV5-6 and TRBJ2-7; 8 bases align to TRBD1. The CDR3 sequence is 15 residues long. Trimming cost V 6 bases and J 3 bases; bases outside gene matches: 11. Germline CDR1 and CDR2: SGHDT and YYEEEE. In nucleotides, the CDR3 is TGTGCCAGCAACTATCCAGGGACAGGCATCTACGAGCAGTACTTC. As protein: CASNYPGTGIYEQYF.

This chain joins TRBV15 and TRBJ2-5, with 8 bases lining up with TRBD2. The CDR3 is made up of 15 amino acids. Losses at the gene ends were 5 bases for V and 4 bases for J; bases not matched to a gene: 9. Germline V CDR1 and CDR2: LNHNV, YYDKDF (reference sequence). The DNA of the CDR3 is TGTGCCACCAGCGAGGGGGGGCTAGCGGGAGAGACCCAGTACTTC. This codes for CATSEGGLAGETQYF.

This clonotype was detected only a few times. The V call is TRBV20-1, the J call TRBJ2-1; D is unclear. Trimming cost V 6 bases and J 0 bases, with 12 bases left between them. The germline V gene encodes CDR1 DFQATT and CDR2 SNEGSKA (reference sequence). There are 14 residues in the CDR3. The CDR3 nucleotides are TGCAGTGCCACCGGGTGGAGCTCCTACAATGAGCAGTTCTTC. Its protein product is CSATGWSSYNEQFF.

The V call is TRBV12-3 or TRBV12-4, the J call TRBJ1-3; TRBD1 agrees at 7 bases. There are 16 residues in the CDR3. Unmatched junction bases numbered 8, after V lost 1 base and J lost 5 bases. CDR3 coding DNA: TGTGCCAGCAGTTTAGGAGGGACAGAACTGAGAAACACCATATATTTT. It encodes CASSLGGTELRNTIYF.